One and the same sample provided the 29 T cell receptor beta chains below, sequenced in a study of identical twins (TCRdb year 2016). To prepare the library, 5' RACE was applied. TCRdb names Illumina HiSeq 2000 as the instrument used. TCRdb reanalyzed the raw reads on its own, using fastp at Q25 for trimming and MiXCR for clone calling, and kept in-frame beta chains. Rows with a matching CDR3 protein are joined into one entry that keeps the most common DNA and genes. This sample comprises about 300,000 distinct CDR3 sequences, about 12% of them detected only once. The top ten constitute 7.2% of the sample. These records were also assigned to another study, of yellow fever vaccine responses in identical twins.

Source material: CD8+ T cells sorted from blood. Receptors originate from a woman aged 18-30 years in good health.

The sample holds a few counts of this clonotype. J is TRBJ2-3 and V is TRBV11-2, with 14 bases aligning to TRBD2. The CDR3 sequence is 18 residues long. Germline CDR1 is SGHAT and CDR2 is FQNNGV. The V and J ends lost 5 bases and 4 bases, in that order; junction bases with no gene match: 11. CDR3 in amino acids: CASSPHRLAGGGSDTQYF. In nucleotides, the CDR3 is TGTGCCAGCAGCCCACACCGACTAGCGGGGGGGGGGTCAGATACGCAGTATTTT.

The V and J genes are TRBV28 and TRBJ2-7; unclear D gene. This CDR3 spans 15 amino acids. Germline assignment: CDR1 MDHEN and CDR2 SYDVKM. V lost 5 bases, J lost 4 bases, and 18 bases lay in between. Here the CDR3 reads CASSTSEVIHYEQYF. The DNA for the CDR3 is TGTGCCAGCAGTACCTCAGAGGTGATACATTACGAGCAGTACTTC.

This clonotype has only a few counts. V gene TRBV19 combines with J gene TRBJ1-1, with a tentative D call TRBD1 (5 bases). Germline CDR1 and CDR2: LNHDA and SQIVND (reference sequence). The V gene lost 7 bases and the J gene lost 5 bases, with 17 bases spanning the gap. This CDR3 is built from 14 residues. Written as DNA, the CDR3 is TGTGCCAGTAATCCGGACAAGGTGGTAACTGAAGCTTTCTTT. Translation: CASNPDKVVTEAFF.

The chain carries TRBV11-3 and TRBJ2-1, with 8 bases matching TRBD2. There are 16 residues in the CDR3. Germline V gene sequence: CDR1 SGHNT, CDR2 YENEEA. Losses at the gene ends were 3 bases for V and 6 bases for J; bases not matched to a gene: 10. The CDR3 DNA sequence: TGTGCCAGCAGCTTCTCTCCGGGGGGGAGGCTCAATGAGCAGTTCTTC. It yields the protein CASSFSPGGRLNEQFF.

The chain has TRBV15 and TRBJ2-3; maybe TRBD2 (5 bases). The ends were cut back, 8 bases at V and 2 bases at J, with 11 bases in the middle. Germline V gene sequence: CDR1 LNHNV, CDR2 YYDKDF (reference sequence). The CDR3 is made up of 13 amino acids. CDR3 sequence reads: CATRLDYTDTQYF. In nucleotides, the CDR3 is TGTGCCACCCGATTAGACTACACAGATACGCAGTATTTT. The variable domain in full, with the rest retrieved from reference TRBV15 and TRBJ2-3, is DAMVIQNPRYQVTQFGKPVTLSCSQTLNHNVMYWYQQKSSQAPKLLFHYYDKDFNNEADTPDNFQSRRPNTSFCFLDIRSPGLGDTAMYLCATRLDYTDTQYFGPGTRLTVL.

This clonotype was seen more than once but under ten times. The V call is TRBV3-1, the J call TRBJ2-6, with TRBD1 matching 9 bases. The CDR3 consists of 22 residues. Germline V gene lookup returns CDR1 LGHDT and CDR2 YNNKEL (reference sequence). Unmatched junction bases numbered 16, after V lost 1 base and J lost 0 bases. The CDR3 DNA reads TGTGCCAGCAGCCAAGTAACGGACAGGGGTATATTCCCCAACTCTGGGGCCAACGTCCTGACTTTC. Encoded protein: CASSQVTDRGIFPNSGANVLTF.

This chain uses TRBV7-2 with TRBJ2-1; 10 nucleotides match TRBD2. The CDR3 covers 15 residues. The germline CDR1 and CDR2 sequences are SGHTA and FQGNSA. J gave up 5 bases and V 1 base, and 2 bases lay outside the gene matches. The CDR3 here is CASSLGTSGHNEQFF. The CDR3 DNA reads TGTGCCAGCAGCTTAGGGACTAGCGGTCACAATGAGCAGTTCTTC.

Ten or more counts support this clonotype. The chain employs TRBV5-6 and TRBJ2-1; the match to TRBD1 covers 8 bases. This CDR3 has 14 amino acids. Germline lookup yields CDR1 SGHDT and CDR2 YYEEEE. V trimming: 4 bases; J trimming: 6 bases; junction bases outside the gene matches: 6. As DNA, the CDR3 is TGTGCCAGCAGCGCCGCGACAGGGGTCAATGAGCAGTTCTTC. Protein sequence: CASSAATGVNEQFF.

V usage is TRBV7-9 and J usage is TRBJ2-7; no clear D gene. The germline V gene encodes CDR1 SEHNR and CDR2 FQNEAQ (reference sequence). The CDR3 covers 14 residues. Trimming stripped 5 bases from V and 2 bases from J, with 13 bases between. As DNA, the CDR3 is TGTGCCAGCAGCCCGTCGACTGGGACCTACGAGCAGTACTTC. This translates into CASSPSTGTYEQYF.

The V gene is TRBV13, the J gene TRBJ2-7, with D perhaps TRBD2 (5 bases). Trimming left V 0 bases short and J 0 bases short, with 15 bases between. The germline V gene has CDR1 PRHDT and CDR2 FYEKMQ (reference sequence). This CDR3 contains 17 residues. Here the CDR3 DNA reads TGTGCCAGCAGCTTAGGAATACGTCGGGATCTCTCCTACGAGCAGTACTTC. Protein product: CASSLGIRRDLSYEQYF.

There are many counts of this clonotype. The chain is built from TRBV12-3 or TRBV12-4 and TRBJ2-2; D ambiguous. V was trimmed by 3 bases and J by 4 bases, leaving 12 bases between them. This CDR3 is 15 amino acids long. The CDR3 is CASSFSGLPTGELFF. The CDR3, as DNA: TGTGCCAGCAGTTTTTCAGGTTTGCCCACCGGGGAGCTGTTTTTT.

This clonotype was detected ten times or more. This chain connects TRBV4-1 to TRBJ2-3; 10 bases match TRBD2. Germline CDR1 MGHRA, CDR2 YSYEKL. The CDR3 covers 17 residues. The V and J ends lost 3 bases and 3 bases, in that order; junction bases with no gene match: 9. Here the CDR3 reads CASSHPGSSGGTDTQYF. CDR3 nucleotide sequence: TGCGCCAGCAGCCACCCCGGTAGTAGCGGGGGGACAGATACGCAGTATTTT.

This clonotype was detected a few times. The chain uses TRBV24-1 and TRBJ2-3, with 9 bases that match TRBD2. V gave up 4 bases and J gave up 4 bases; unmatched junction bases: 11. The germline gives CDR1 KGHDR, CDR2 SFDVKD. CDR3 length equals 17 residues. CDR3 residues: CATSDPLQRGAPDTQYF. The CDR3 bases are TGTGCCACCAGTGACCCCCTCCAGCGGGGGGCCCCAGATACGCAGTATTTT.

The sample holds many counts of this clonotype. The chain uses TRBV6-2 or TRBV6-3 and TRBJ1-1; TRBD1 matches 7 bases. The CDR3 loop spans 19 amino acids. V lost 7 bases and J lost 3; bases outside the gene matches: 23. Germline assignment: CDR1 MNHEY and CDR2 SVGEGT. The DNA for the CDR3 is TGTGCCAGCAATTTTTCCCCCCTCGGACAGGCGGGTATGGACACTGAAGCTTTCTTT. Its translation: CASNFSPLGQAGMDTEAFF.

DNA for the CDR3: TGTGCCAGCAGCCAAACTAGCGGGAGGGCCAGGGAGCAGTACTTC. Its protein product is CASSQTSGRAREQYF. This chain joins TRBV28 and TRBJ2-7; TRBD2 matches 13 bases. The CDR3 spans 15 residues. Germline trimming cut 6 bases from V and 7 bases from J; bases unmatched to any gene: 9. The germline gives CDR1 MDHEN, CDR2 SYDVKM.

This clonotype showed up just a few times. The gene calls are TRBV4-1 and TRBJ2-7, with D possibly TRBD1 on 6 matching bases. The CDR3 runs 13 residues. CDR1 MGHRA and CDR2 YSYEKL come from the germline V gene. V was shortened by 3 bases and J by 5 bases, with 11 bases between the two germline ends. The CDR3 nucleotides are TGCGCCAGCAGCCAGGGGCCAGGGGACGAGCAGTACGTC. Translated: CASSQGPGDEQYV.

This clonotype occurred many times. The chain recombines TRBV12-3 or TRBV12-4 with TRBJ2-7; 9 bases are shared with TRBD2. CDR3 size: 17 residues. The trim removed 6 bases at V and 6 bases at J, leaving 18 bases unmatched. The CDR3 region has the DNA TGTGCCAGCAGCCCGGGACTAGCCATCGTGGACTTGGGCGAGCAGTACGTC. This sequence encodes CASSPGLAIVDLGEQYV.

This clonotype was observed a few times. The CDR3 nucleotides read TGTGCCAGCAGCTTGATTCGGGAATGGTATTTT. Protein product: CASSLIREWYF. V and J are TRBV5-6 and TRBJ2-3; D perhaps matches TRBD2 (5 bases). CDR3 length equals 11 residues. Germline lookup yields CDR1 SGHDT and CDR2 YYEEEE. The V end lost 1 base, the J end lost 14 bases, and 11 bases lay between the germline ends.

This clonotype showed up just a few times. In DNA, the CDR3 is TGTGCCAGCAGTGAAGGGGAAGCTTTCTTT. Amino acids: CASSEGEAFF. The rearrangement joins TRBV6-1 to TRBJ1-1; D not certain. The CDR3 is made up of 10 amino acids. Per the germline V gene, CDR1 is MNHNS and CDR2 is SASEGT. Deletions cut 1 base from V and 8 bases from J, with 2 bases between.

V and J are TRBV23-1 and TRBJ2-7; TRBD1 might be the D (5 bases). TRBV23-1 is given ORF status, its function remaining uncertain. Trimming took 3 bases from V and 4 from J, leaving 16 bases between them. The CDR3 consists of 15 residues. The CDR3 reads CASSHRQRQKYEQYF. The CDR3 DNA reads as TGCGCCAGCAGTCATCGACAGCGACAGAAATACGAGCAGTACTTC.

This clonotype appeared a few times. The chain links TRBV12-3 or TRBV12-4 to TRBJ2-7; D unresolved. With 7 bases removed from V and 3 bases from J, the gap between germline ends came to 10 bases. This CDR3 comprises 12 residues. The CDR3 loop reads CASTDGNYEQYF. The CDR3 DNA sequence: TGTGCCAGCACCGACGGAAACTACGAGCAGTACTTC.

This clonotype was seen a handful of times. This chain uses TRBV20-1 with TRBJ1-5; TRBD1 is a possible D gene (6 bases). The length of the CDR3 is 13 residues. Trimming took 6 bases from V and 5 from J, leaving 14 bases between them. Per germline, CDR1 DFQATT and CDR2 SNEGSKA (reference sequence). This CDR3 is CSAAGARDQPQHF. The CDR3 nucleotides are TGCAGTGCCGCGGGGGCTAGGGATCAGCCCCAGCATTTT.

This clonotype was seen more than once but under ten times. V and J are TRBV4-1 and TRBJ2-2, with TRBD2 matching over 7 bases. Per the germline V gene, CDR1 is MGHRA and CDR2 is YSYEKL. This CDR3 contains 20 residues. V was pared by 1 base and J by 6 bases, with 20 bases of the junction left unmatched. The CDR3 DNA is TGCGCCAGCAGCCAAGCTACCCTAAGCGGGGACCTGCCTAGGCCCGGGGAGCTGTTTTTT. Residues: CASSQATLSGDLPRPGELFF.

CDR3 amino acids: CASSSPGGGRDEQFF. The CDR3, as DNA: TGTGCCAGCAGCTCACCAGGGGGCGGGAGAGATGAGCAGTTCTTC. The V and J genes are TRBV7-9 and TRBJ2-1; perhaps TRBD1 as D (8 bases). This CDR3 is built from 15 residues. Trimming left V 4 bases short and J 8 bases short, with 18 bases between. Germline V CDR1 and CDR2: SEHNR, FQNEAQ (reference sequence).

V is TRBV7-9 and J is TRBJ2-2, with 7 nucleotides matching TRBD1. V trimming: 1 base; J trimming: 3 bases; junction bases outside the gene matches: 2. Looked up from germline, CDR1 is SEHNR and CDR2 is FQNEAQ (reference sequence). The CDR3 is made up of 15 amino acids. CDR3 residues: CASSLGQGDTGELFF. CDR3 nucleotide sequence: TGTGCCAGCAGCTTAGGACAGGGAGACACCGGGGAGCTGTTTTTT.

The chain is built from TRBV7-9 and TRBJ2-7, with 9 bases fitting TRBD2. The CDR3 loop spans 14 amino acids. With 4 bases clipped from V and 3 bases from J, the junction kept 4 bases outside the gene matches. Germline values: CDR1 SEHNR, CDR2 FQNEAQ (reference sequence). The CDR3 reads CASSSAGGDYEQYV. Written as DNA, the CDR3 is TGTGCCAGCAGCTCGGCGGGGGGGGACTACGAGCAGTACGTC.

V usage is TRBV12-3 or TRBV12-4 and J usage is TRBJ2-1; 7 bases map to TRBD1. The trim removed 1 base at V and 13 bases at J, leaving 10 bases unmatched. The CDR3 is 14 residues long. CDR3 sequence reads: CASSLGLTQGSQFF. CDR3 sequence (DNA): TGTGCCAGCAGTTTAGGACTTACACAGGGGTCCCAGTTCTTC.

The V and J genes are TRBV7-9 and TRBJ2-7, with TRBD1 identical over 10 bases. This CDR3 region has 15 residues. The germline V gene has CDR1 SEHNR and CDR2 FQNEAQ (reference sequence). V was pared by 5 bases and J by 2 bases, with 6 bases of the junction left unmatched. DNA of the CDR3: TGTGCCAGCAGCCACGGGACAGGGGAGCCCTACGAGCAGTACGTC. It encodes CASSHGTGEPYEQYV.

This clonotype was picked up a small number of times. The genes are TRBV27 and TRBJ2-7, with D possibly TRBD1 on 6 matching bases. Between the trimmed V and J ends, which lost 5 bases and 0 bases, there was a span of 17 bases. The germline CDR1 and CDR2 sequences are MNHEY and SMNVEV (reference sequence). This CDR3 is 16 amino acids long. In DNA, the CDR3 is TGTGCCAGCAGTGTGATAACCGGGACAAGCTCCTACGAGCAGTACTTC. Translation gives CASSVITGTSSYEQYF.